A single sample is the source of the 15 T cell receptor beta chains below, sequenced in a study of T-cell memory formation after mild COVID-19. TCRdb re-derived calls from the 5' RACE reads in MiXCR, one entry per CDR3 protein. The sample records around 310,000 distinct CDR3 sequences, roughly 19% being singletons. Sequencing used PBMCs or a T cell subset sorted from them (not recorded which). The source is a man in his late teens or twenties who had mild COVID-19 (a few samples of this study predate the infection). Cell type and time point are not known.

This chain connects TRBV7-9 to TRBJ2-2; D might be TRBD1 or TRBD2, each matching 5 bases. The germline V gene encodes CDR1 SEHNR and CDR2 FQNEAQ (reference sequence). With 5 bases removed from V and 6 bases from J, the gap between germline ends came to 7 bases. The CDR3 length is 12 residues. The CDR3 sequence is CASSGGPGELFF. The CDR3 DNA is TGTGCCAGCAGCGGGGGTCCCGGGGAGCTGTTTTTT.

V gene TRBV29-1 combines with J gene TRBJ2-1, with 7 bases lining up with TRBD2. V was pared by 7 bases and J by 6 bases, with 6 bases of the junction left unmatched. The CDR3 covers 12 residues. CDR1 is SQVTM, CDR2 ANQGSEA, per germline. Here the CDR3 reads CSAERDVNEQFF. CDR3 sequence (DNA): TGCAGCGCCGAGCGGGACGTCAATGAGCAGTTCTTC.

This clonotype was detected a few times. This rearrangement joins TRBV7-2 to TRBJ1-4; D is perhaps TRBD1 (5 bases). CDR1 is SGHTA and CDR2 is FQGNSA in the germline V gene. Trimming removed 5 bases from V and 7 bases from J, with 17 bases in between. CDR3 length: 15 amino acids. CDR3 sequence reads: CASSPGLSTVEKLFF. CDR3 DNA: TGTGCCAGCAGCCCGGGACTCTCGACAGTTGAAAAACTGTTTTTT.

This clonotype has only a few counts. The CDR3 nucleotides are TGTGCCAGCAGCCGCAGGGGGGGGACGGTGGATGGCTACACCTTC. This translates into CASSRRGGTVDGYTF. The V gene is TRBV6-9, the J gene TRBJ1-2; 7 nucleotides align to TRBD1. Germline CDR1 MNHGY, CDR2 SVAAGI. This CDR3 comprises 15 residues. The V segment lost 6 bases and the J segment 6 bases; nucleotides outside the gene matches: 13.

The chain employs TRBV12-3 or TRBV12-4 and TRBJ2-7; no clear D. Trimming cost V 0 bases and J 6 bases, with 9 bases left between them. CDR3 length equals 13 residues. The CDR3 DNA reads TGTGCCAGCAGTTTAGCAGGGCTCGGCGAGCAGTACTTC. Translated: CASSLAGLGEQYF.

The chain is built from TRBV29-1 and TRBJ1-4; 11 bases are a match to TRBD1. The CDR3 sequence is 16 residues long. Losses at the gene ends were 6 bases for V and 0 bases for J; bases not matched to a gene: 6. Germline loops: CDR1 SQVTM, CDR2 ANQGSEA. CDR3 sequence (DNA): TGCAGCGTAATGGACAGGGGGCCTGCAACTAATGAAAAACTGTTTTTT. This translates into CSVMDRGPATNEKLFF.

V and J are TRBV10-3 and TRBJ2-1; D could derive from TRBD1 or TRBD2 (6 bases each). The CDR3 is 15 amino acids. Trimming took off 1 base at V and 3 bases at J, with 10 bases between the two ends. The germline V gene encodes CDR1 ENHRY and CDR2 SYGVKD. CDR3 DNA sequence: TGTGCCATCAGTGAGTTAGGGGGGAACTACAATGAGCAGTTCTTC. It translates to CAISELGGNYNEQFF.

CDR3 sequence reads: CASSQDQGSSPLHF. The CDR3 bases are TGCGCCAGCAGCCAAGATCAGGGGAGTTCACCCCTCCACTTT. This rearrangement joins TRBV4-3 to TRBJ1-6, with a tentative D call TRBD1 (6 bases). The CDR3 has 14 residues. V gave up 0 bases and J gave up 9 bases, with 9 bases separating them. CDR1 and CDR2 (germline): LGHNA, YSLEER.

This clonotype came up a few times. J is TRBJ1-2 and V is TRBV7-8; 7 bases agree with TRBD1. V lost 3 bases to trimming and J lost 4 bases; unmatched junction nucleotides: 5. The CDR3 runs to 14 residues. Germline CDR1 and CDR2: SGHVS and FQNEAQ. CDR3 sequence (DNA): TGTGCCAGCAGCTTTGGGACAGACCTCTATGGCTACACCTTC. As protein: CASSFGTDLYGYTF.

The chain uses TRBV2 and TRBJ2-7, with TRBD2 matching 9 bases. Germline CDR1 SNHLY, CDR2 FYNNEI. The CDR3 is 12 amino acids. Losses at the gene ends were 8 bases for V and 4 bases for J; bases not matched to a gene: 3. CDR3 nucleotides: TGTGCCAGCTCTAGCGGGGTTTACGAGCAGTACGTC. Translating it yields CASSSGVYEQYV.

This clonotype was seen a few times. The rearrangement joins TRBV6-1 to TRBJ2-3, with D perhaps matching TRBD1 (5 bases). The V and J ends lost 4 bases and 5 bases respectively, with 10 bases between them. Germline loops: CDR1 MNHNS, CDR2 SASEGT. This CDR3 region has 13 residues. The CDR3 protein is CASSVRVEDTQYF. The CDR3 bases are TGTGCCAGCAGTGTCAGGGTAGAAGATACGCAGTATTTT.

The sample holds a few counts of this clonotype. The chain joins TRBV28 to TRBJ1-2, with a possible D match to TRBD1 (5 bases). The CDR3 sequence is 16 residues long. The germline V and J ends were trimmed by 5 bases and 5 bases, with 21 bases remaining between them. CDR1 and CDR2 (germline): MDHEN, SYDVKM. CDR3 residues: CASSPSGDSNGYGYTF. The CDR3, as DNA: TGTGCCAGCAGTCCCTCCGGCGACAGCAACGGTTATGGCTACACCTTC.

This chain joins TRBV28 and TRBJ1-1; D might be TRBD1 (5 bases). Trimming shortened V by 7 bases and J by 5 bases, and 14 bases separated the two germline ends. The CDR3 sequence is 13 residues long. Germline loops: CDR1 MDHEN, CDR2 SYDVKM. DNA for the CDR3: TGTGCCAGCATTAGACGCGGGGGAACTGAAGCTTTCTTT. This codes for CASIRRGGTEAFF.

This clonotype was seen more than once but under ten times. CDR3 residues: CSARYSGEDYGYTF. The CDR3 nucleotides are TGCAGTGCTAGATACTCCGGGGAGGACTATGGCTACACCTTC. The rearrangement uses TRBV20-1 and TRBJ1-2; D call uncertain. The CDR3 is 14 residues long. Per the germline V gene, CDR1 is DFQATT and CDR2 is SNEGSKA (reference sequence). Trimming removed 2 bases from V and 3 bases from J, with 13 bases in between.

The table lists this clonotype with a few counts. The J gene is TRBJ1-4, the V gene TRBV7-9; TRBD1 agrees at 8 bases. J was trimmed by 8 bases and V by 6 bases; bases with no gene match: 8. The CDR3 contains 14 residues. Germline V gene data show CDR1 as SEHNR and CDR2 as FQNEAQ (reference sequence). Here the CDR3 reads CASSSQGAREKLFF. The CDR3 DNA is TGTGCCAGCAGTTCTCAGGGGGCGCGGGAAAAACTGTTTTTT.